The source of this T cell receptor (beta chain) is a study of blood T cell repertoires in COVID-19. Germline loops: CDR1 WNHNN, CDR2 SYGVQD (reference sequence). With 5 bases clipped from V and 14 bases from J, the junction kept 5 bases outside the gene matches. The CDR3 spans 12 residues. In the authors' methods: It was from reference gene primer amplification that nucleated cell counts were estimated. Here immunoSEQ multiplex PCR was the method, and the copy in TCRdb shows in-frame clones only, minus some. The D gene and trimming were derived from the DNA, and the V and J assignments and clone size from that table. The sample shows 130,000 to 150,000 clones, just under 85% of them seen only once. Everyone who took part was roughly 18 to 89 years old, and they came from about 25 US areas. Recovered status in Cohort 3 required two negative PCRs, clearance, or symptom resolution.

This rearrangement joins TRBV10-1 to TRBJ1-6, with 8 nucleotides matching TRBD1. This receptor was identified in a woman between 40 and 50 years old who had recovered from COVID-19. Sequencing used PBMCs or T cells enriched from blood (not recorded which). The CDR3 DNA follows: TGCGCCAGCAGTTCACAGGGGGGAACCCTCCACTTT. This codes for CASSSQGGTLHF.